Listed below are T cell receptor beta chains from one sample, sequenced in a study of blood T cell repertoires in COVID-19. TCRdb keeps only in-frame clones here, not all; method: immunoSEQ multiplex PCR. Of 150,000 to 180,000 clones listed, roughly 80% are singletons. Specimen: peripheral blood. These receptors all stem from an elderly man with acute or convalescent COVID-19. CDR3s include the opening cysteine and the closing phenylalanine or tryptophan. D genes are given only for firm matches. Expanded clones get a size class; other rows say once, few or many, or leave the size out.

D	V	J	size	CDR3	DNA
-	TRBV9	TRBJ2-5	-	CASSVGPGGPAQETQYF	-
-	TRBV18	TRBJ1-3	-	CASSPYDISSGNTIYF	TGTGCCAGCTCACCGTACGACATAAGCTCTGGAAACACCATATATTTT
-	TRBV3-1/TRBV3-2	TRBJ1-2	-	CASSQEIGRAHYGYTF	TGTGCCAGCAGCCAAGAAATAGGCAGGGCACACTATGGCTACACCTTC
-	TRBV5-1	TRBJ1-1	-	CASSWTANTEAFF	TGCGCCAGCAGCTGGACAGCAAACACTGAAGCTTTCTTT
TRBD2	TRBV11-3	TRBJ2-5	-	CASSLDPTSRTQYF	TGTGCCAGCAGCTTAGATCCGACTAGCCGGACCCAGTACTTC
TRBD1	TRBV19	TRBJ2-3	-	CASSISQGFADTQYF	TGTGCCAGTAGTATATCACAGGGGTTCGCAGATACGCAGTATTTT
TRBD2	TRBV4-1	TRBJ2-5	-	CASSRTSQETQYF	TGCGCCAGCAGCCGGACTAGCCAAGAGACCCAGTACTTC
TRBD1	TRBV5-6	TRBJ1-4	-	CASSFRQGSEKLFF	TGTGCCAGCAGTTTTCGACAGGGTAGTGAAAAACTGTTTTTT
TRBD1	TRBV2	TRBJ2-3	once	CASSKIPGQGLDTQYF	TGTGCCAGCTCCAAAATTCCGGGACAGGGCCTAGATACGCAGTATTTT
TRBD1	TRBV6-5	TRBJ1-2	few	CASSYSKQGDFSYTF	TGTGCCAGCAGTTACTCGAAGCAGGGGGACTTCAGCTACACCTTC
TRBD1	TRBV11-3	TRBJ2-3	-	CASSYGQGASGDTQYF	TGTGCCAGCAGCTATGGACAGGGGGCAAGTGGTGATACGCAGTATTTT
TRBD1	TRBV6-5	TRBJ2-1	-	CASSWTGRRFNEQFF	TGTGCCAGCAGTTGGACAGGGCGGAGATTCAATGAGCAGTTCTTC
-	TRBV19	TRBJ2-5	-	CASSISRGGSSGETQYF	TGTGCCAGTAGTATAAGTAGGGGGGGCAGTTCGGGAGAGACCCAGTACTTC
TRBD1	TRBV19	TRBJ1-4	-	CASSGTATNEKLFF	TGTGCCAGTAGCGGGACAGCAACTAATGAAAAACTGTTTTTT
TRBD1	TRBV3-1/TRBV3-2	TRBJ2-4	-	CASSLGQAGNIQYF	TGTGCCAGCAGCCTTGGACAGGCGGGAAACATTCAGTACTTC
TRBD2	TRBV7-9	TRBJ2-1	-	CASSLALAGLNEQFF	TGTGCCAGCAGCTTAGCACTAGCGGGGCTCAATGAGCAGTTCTTC
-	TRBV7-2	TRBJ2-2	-	CASSLGGQGNTGELFF	TGTGCCAGCAGCTTAGGGGGGCAGGGTAACACCGGGGAGCTGTTTTTT
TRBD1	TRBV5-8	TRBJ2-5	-	CASSHRDRVPETQYF	TGTGCCAGCAGCCACCGGGACAGGGTTCCGGAGACCCAGTACTTC
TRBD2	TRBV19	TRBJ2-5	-	CASSIASGGAGMETQYF	TGTGCCAGTAGTATAGCTAGCGGGGGGGCAGGGATGGAGACCCAGTACTTC
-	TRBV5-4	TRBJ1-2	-	CASTTQGGSAGYTF	TGTGCCAGCACCACGCAGGGAGGTAGTGCTGGCTACACCTTC